The clone carrying this TCR beta chain has at least ten counts. TCRdb passed the 5' RACE reads through MiXCR, listing each CDR3 protein once. The sample holds about 50,000 distinct CDR3 sequences; around 3.5% are singletons and the top ten take about 6%. The data stem from a study of neurological immune-mediated disorders. This clonotype was sampled from a middle-aged man with multiple sclerosis. Sample: PBMCs.

The CDR3 DNA reads TGTGCCAGCAGTTTCGTTCAGGGGGTGGGGGAGCAGTACTTC. It translates to CASSFVQGVGEQYF. V usage is TRBV12-3 or TRBV12-4 and J usage is TRBJ2-7, with TRBD1 matching over 7 bases. The CDR3 extends over 14 amino acids. Germline trimming cut 3 bases from V and 7 bases from J; bases unmatched to any gene: 9.